This T cell receptor (beta chain) was sequenced during a study of early T cells in non-severe SARS-CoV-2 infection. Overall study context: The chains were unpaired, and the sequenced material was bulk RNA from unsorted whole blood. Findings and caveats of the study: Comparison of clonotypes with VDJdb favored anti-spike CD8 responses while missing private and CD4 specificities.

Unique molecular identifiers (one per individual cDNA molecule) were attached. TCRdb re-called the 5' RACE reads through MiXCR, storing one row per CDR3 protein. The sample includes about 100,000 distinct CDR3 sequences, about 13% of them seen just once. CDR1 and CDR2 from the germline V gene are SGHAT and FQNNGV. After removal of 5 bases from V and 5 bases from J, the junction contained 12 bases not matched to a gene. The CDR3 loop spans 16 amino acids. This clonotype has a handful of counts. Its antigen is not identified. This rearrangement joins TRBV11-2 to TRBJ1-2, with TRBD1 matching over 9 bases. The clonotype comes from an adult who was a healthcare worker with PCR-confirmed SARS-CoV-2 infection or an uninfected control (not recorded which). The sequenced sample consisted of whole blood. For the CDR3, the DNA is TGTGCCAGCAGCCCCATACAGGACAGGGGAATATATGGCTACACCTTC. Translating gives CASSPIQDRGIYGYTF.